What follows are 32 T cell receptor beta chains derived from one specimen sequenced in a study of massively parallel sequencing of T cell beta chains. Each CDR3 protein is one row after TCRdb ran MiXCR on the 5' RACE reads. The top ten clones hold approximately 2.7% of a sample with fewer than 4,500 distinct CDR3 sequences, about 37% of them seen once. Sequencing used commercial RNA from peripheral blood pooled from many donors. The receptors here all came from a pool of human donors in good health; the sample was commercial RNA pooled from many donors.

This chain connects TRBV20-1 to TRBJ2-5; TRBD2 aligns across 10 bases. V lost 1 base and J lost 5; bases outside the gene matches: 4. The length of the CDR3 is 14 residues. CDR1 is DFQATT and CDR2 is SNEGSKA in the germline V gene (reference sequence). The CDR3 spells CSARVVAGGETQYF. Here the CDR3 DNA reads TGCAGTGCTAGAGTCGTAGCGGGAGGTGAGACCCAGTACTTC.

CDR3 DNA: TGTGCCAGCAGTTTAGAGGGATTTGGCTACACCTTC. It encodes CASSLEGFGYTF. The J gene is TRBJ1-2, the V gene TRBV28; D unresolved. Germline V gene lookup returns CDR1 MDHEN and CDR2 SYDVKM. The CDR3 runs 12 residues. The germline V and J ends were trimmed by 2 bases and 7 bases, with 8 bases remaining between them.

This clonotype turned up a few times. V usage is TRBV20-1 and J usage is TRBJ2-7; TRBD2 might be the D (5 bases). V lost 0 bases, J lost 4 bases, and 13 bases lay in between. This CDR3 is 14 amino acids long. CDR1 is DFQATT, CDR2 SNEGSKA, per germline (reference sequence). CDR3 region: CSAREGFGEYEQYF. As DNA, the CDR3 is TGCAGTGCTAGAGAGGGGTTCGGGGAGTACGAGCAGTACTTC.

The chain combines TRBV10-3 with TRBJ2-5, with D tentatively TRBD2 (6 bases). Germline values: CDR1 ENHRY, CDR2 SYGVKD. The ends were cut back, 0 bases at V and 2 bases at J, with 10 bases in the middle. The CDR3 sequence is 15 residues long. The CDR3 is CAISESAGPQETQYF. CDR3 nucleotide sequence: TGTGCCATCAGTGAGTCAGCGGGCCCGCAAGAGACCCAGTACTTC.

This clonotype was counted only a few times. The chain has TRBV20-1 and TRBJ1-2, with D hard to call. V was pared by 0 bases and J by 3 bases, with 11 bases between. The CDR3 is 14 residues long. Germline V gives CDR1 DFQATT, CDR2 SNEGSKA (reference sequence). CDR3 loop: CSARDRWGYYGYTF. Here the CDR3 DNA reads TGCAGTGCTAGAGATCGGTGGGGTTACTATGGCTACACCTTC.

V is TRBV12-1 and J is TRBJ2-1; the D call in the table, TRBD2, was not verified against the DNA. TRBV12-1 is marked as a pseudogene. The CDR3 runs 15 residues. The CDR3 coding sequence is TGTGCCAGCAGCCATGGACTAGCGGCGAGTAATGAGCAGTTCTTC. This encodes CASSHGLAASNEQFF.

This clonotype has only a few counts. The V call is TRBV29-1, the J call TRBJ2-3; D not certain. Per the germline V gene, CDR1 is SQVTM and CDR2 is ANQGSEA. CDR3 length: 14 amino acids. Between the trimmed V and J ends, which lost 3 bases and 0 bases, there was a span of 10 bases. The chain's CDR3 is CSVEGLTSTDTQYF. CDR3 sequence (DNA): TGCAGCGTTGAGGGCTTAACCAGCACAGATACGCAGTATTTT.

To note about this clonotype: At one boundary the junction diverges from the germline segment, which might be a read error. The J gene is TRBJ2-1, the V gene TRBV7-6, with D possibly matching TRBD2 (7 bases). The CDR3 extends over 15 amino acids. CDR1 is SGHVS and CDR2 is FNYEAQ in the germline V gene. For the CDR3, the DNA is TGTGCCAGCAGTTTAGGGGGGAGGGATTACAATGAGCAGTTCTTC. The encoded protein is CASSLGGRDYNEQFF.

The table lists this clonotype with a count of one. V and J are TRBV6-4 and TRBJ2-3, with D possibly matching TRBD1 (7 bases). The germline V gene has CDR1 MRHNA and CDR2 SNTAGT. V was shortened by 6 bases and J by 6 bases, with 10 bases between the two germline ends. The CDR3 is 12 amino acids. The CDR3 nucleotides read TGTGCCAGCAGGACAGGGAGGGATACGCAGTATTTT. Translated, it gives CASRTGRDTQYF.

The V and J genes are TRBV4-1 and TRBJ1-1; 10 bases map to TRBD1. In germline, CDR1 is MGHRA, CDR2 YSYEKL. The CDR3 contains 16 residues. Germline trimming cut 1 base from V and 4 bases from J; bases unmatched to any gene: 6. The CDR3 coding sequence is TGCGCCAGCAGCCAAGGGACAGGGGGATGGGGCACTGAAGCTTTCTTT. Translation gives CASSQGTGGWGTEAFF.

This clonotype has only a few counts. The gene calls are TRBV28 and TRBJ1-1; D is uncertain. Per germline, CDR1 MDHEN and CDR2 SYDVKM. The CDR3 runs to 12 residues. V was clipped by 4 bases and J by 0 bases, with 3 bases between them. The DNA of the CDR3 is TGTGCCAGCAGTTCCATGAACACTGAAGCTTTCTTT. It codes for CASSSMNTEAFF. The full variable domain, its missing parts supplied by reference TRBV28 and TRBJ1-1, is DVKVTQSSRYLVKRTGEKVFLECVQDMDHENMFWYRQDPGLGLRLIYFSYDVKMKEKGDIPEGYSVSREKKERFSLILESASTNQTSMYLCASSSMNTEAFFGQGTRLTVV.

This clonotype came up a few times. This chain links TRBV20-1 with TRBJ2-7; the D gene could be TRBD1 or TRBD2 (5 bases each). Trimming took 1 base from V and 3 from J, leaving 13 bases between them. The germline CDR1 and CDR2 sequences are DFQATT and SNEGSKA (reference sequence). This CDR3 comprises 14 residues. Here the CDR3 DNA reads TGCAGTGCTAGAGTTCGGAGGACAAGCTACGAGCAGTACTTC. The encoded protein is CSARVRRTSYEQYF.

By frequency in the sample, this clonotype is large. DNA of the CDR3: TGCAGCGTTGACATGACAGGGAACACTGAAGCTTTCTTT. It is translated as CSVDMTGNTEAFF. V gene TRBV29-1 combines with J gene TRBJ1-1, with TRBD1 as a possible D gene (6 bases). In germline, CDR1 is SQVTM, CDR2 ANQGSEA. Trimming stripped 3 bases from V and 1 base from J, with 9 bases between. The CDR3 has 13 amino acids.

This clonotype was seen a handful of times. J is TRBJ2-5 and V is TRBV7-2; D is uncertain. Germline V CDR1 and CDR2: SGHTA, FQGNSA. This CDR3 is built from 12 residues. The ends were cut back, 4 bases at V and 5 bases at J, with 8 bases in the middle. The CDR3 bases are TGTGCCAGCAGCTGGTTTGCCGAGACCCAGTACTTC. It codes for CASSWFAETQYF.

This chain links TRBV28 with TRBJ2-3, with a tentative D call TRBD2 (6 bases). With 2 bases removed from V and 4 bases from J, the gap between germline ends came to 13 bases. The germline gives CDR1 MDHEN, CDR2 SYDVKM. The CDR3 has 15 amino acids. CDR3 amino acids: CASSLGLAMADTQYF. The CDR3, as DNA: TGTGCCAGCAGTTTAGGGCTAGCGATGGCAGATACGCAGTATTTT.

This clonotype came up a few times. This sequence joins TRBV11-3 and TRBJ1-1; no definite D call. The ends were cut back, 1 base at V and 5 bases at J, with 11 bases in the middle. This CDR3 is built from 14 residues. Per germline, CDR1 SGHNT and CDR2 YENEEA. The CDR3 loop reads CASSLGLTGTEAFF. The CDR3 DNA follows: TGTGCCAGCAGCTTAGGGTTAACGGGGACTGAAGCTTTCTTT.

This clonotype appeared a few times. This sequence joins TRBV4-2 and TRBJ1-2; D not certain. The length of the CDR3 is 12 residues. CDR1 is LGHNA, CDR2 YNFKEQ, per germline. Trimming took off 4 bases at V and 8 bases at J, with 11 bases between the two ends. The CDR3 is CASSLGWRGYTF. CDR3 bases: TGTGCCAGCAGCCTAGGGTGGCGAGGCTACACCTTC.

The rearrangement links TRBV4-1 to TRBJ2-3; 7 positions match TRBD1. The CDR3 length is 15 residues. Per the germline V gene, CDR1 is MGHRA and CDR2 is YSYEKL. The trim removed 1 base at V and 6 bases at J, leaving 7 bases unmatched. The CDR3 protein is CASSQGRGGGDTQYF. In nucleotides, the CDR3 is TGCGCCAGCAGCCAAGGGAGAGGGGGCGGGGATACGCAGTATTTT.

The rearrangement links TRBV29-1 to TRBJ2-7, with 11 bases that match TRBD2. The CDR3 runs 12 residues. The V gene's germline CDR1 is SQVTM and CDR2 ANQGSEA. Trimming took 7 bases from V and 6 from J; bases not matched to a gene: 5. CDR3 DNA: TGCAGCGCGACTAGCGGGACGAGCGAGCAGTACTTC. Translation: CSATSGTSEQYF.

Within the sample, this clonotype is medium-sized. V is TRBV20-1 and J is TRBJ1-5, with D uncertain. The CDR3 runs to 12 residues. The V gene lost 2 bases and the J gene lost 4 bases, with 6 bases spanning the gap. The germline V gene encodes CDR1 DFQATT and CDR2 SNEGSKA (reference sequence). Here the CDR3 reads CSARPTNQPQHF. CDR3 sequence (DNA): TGCAGTGCTAGACCAACTAATCAGCCCCAGCATTTT.

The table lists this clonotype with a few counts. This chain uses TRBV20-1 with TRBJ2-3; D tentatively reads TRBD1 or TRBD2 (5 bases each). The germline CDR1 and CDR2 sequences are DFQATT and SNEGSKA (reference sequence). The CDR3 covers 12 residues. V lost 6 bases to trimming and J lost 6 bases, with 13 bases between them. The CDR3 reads CSAPPEGDTQYF. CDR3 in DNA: TGCAGTGCACCCCCCGAGGGGGATACGCAGTATTTT.

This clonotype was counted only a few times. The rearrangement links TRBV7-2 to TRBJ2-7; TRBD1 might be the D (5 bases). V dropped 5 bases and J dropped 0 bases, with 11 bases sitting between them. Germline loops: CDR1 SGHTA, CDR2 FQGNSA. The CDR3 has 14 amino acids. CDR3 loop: CASSIDSRSYEQYF. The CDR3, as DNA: TGTGCCAGCAGCATTGACAGCCGCTCCTACGAGCAGTACTTC.

CDR3 amino acids: CASSLALGSYEQYV. The CDR3, as DNA: TGTGCCAGCAGCTTAGCGCTGGGATCCTACGAGCAGTACGTC. The gene calls are TRBV11-1 and TRBJ2-7; D gene uncertain. The CDR3 is 14 residues long. Between the trimmed V and J ends, which lost 0 bases and 1 base, there was a span of 7 bases. The germline gives CDR1 SGHAT, CDR2 FQDESV (reference sequence).

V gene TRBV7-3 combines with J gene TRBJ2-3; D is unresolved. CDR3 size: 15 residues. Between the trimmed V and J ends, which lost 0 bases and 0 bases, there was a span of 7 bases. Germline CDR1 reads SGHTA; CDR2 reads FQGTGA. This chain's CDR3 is CASSLTPSSTDTQYF. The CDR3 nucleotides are TGTGCCAGCAGCTTAACACCTTCTAGCACAGATACGCAGTATTTT.

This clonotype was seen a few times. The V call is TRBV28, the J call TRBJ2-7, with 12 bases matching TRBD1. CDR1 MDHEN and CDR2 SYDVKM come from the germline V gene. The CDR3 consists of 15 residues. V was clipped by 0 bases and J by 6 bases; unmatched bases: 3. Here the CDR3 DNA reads TGTGCCAGCAGTTTATGGGGACAGGGGGCGGTCGAGCAGTACTTC. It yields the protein CASSLWGQGAVEQYF.

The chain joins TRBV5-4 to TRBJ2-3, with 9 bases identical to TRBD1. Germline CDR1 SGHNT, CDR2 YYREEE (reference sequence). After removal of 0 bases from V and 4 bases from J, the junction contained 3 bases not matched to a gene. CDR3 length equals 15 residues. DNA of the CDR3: TGTGCCAGCAGCTTGGGGGGGACAGGGTCAGATACGCAGTATTTT. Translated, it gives CASSLGGTGSDTQYF.

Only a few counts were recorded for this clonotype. CDR3 loop: CSVVANEQFF. The DNA of the CDR3 is TGCAGCGTTGTAGCGAATGAGCAGTTCTTC. The J gene is TRBJ2-1, the V gene TRBV29-1; perhaps TRBD2 as D (5 bases). Trimming left V 4 bases short and J 7 bases short, with 5 bases between. Germline assignment: CDR1 SQVTM and CDR2 ANQGSEA. This CDR3 region has 10 residues.

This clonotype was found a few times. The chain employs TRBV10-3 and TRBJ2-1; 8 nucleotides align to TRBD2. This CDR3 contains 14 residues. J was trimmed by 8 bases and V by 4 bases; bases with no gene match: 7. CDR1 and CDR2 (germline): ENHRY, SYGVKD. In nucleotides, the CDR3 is TGTGCCATCAGTGTATACGGGAGGGCCGATGAGCAGTTCTTC. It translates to CAISVYGRADEQFF.

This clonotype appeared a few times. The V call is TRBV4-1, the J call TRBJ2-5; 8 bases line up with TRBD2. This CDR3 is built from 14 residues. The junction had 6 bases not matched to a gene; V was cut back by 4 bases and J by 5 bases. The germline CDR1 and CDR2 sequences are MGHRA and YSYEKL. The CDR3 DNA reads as TGCGCCAGCAGCCCGGGGGGGACGGTGGAGACCCAGTACTTC. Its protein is CASSPGGTVETQYF.

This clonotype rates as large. The CDR3 bases are TGCAGCGTTGAAGAGGGGGGAAAGGAAAACATTCAGTACTTC. This codes for CSVEEGGKENIQYF. This chain joins TRBV29-1 and TRBJ2-4; TRBD2 is a possible D gene (6 bases). Trimming left V 0 bases short and J 5 bases short, with 11 bases between. Germline lookup yields CDR1 SQVTM and CDR2 ANQGSEA. The CDR3 is 14 residues long.

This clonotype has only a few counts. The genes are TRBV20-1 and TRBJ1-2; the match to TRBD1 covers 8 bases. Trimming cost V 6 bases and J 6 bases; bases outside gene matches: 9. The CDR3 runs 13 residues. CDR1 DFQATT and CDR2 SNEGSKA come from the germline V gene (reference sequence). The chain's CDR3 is CSAAWQGAHGYTF. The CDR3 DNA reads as TGCAGTGCCGCCTGGCAGGGGGCGCATGGCTACACCTTC.

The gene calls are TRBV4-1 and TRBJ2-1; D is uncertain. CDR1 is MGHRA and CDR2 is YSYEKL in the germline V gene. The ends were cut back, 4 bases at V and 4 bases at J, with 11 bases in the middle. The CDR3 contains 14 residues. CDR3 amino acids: CASSPDVGYNEQFF. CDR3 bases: TGCGCCAGCAGCCCCGACGTGGGTTACAATGAGCAGTTCTTC.